This T cell receptor beta chain comes out of a study of T cells in Graves' hyperthyroidism and ophthalmopathy. Turning to the study itself: Prior to any treatment, at the point of initial diagnosis, peripheral blood was collected.

Diagnoses were made from clinical symptoms, serum measures (thyroxine and TRAb), thyroid ultrasound and orbital computed tomography. Overall study results and limits: Clonotypes that were expanded in thyroid above 0.001 mostly appeared in blood too.

Researchers amplified the TCR beta CDR3 regions from RNA transcripts. RT-PCR in the first round (using the HTBI primer set) targeted the TCR CDR3. TCRdb reprocessed the multiplex PCR reads via MiXCR and lists one record per CDR3 protein. The profile shows fewer than 350,000 distinct CDR3 sequences, roughly 20% of them singletons. This clonotype was recorded at least ten times. Antigen unknown. From germline, CDR1 is DFQATT and CDR2 SNEGSKA (reference sequence). Trimming pared 4 bases from V and 2 bases from J, leaving 5 bases between. The CDR3 length is 11 residues. The V gene is TRBV20-1, the J gene TRBJ1-1; D is undetermined. The sequence derives from a woman in her thirties or forties with Graves' ophthalmopathy. The sample taken for sequencing was blood. The CDR3 is CSAKHNTEAFF. For the CDR3, the DNA is TGCAGTGCTAAACATAACACTGAAGCTTTCTTT.